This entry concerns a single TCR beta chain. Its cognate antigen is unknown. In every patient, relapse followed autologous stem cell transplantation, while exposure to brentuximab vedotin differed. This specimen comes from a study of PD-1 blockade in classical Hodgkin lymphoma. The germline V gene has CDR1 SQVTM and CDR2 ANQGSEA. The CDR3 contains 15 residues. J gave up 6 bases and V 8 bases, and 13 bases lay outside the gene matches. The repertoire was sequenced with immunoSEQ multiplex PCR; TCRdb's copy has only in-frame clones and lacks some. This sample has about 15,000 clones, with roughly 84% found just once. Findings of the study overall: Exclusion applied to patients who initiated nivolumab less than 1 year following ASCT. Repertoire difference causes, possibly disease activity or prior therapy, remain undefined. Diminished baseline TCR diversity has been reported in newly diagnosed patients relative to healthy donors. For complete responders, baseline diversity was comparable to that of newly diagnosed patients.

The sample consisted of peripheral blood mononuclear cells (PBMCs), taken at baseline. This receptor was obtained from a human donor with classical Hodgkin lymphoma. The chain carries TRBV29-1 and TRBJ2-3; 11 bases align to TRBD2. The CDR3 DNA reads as TGCAGCTACCTAGCGGGGGGCTTCCACATGGATACGCAGTATTTT. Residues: CSYLAGGFHMDTQYF.